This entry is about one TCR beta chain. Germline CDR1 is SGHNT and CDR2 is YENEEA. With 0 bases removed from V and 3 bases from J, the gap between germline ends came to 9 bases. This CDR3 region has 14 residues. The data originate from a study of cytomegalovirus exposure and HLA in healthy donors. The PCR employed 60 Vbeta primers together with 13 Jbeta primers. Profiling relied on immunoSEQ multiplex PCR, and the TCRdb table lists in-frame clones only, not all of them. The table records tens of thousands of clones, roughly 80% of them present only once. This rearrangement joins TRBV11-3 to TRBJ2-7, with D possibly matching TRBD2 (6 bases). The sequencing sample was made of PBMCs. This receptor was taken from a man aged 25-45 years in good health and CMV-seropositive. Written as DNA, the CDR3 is TGTGCCAGCAGCTTAGATGCGGGGAACTACGAGCAGTACTTC. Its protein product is CASSLDAGNYEQYF.